This note documents a single T cell receptor beta chain sequence. This specimen comes from a study of radiotherapy plus CTLA-4 blockade in lung cancer. Overall study: The study recorded objective responses in roughly 18% of patients and disease control in around 33%.

This CDR3 contains 13 residues. The germline V gene has CDR1 SQVTM and CDR2 ANQGSEA. V lost 3 bases, J lost 7 bases, and 15 bases lay in between. TCRdb's table, derived via immunoSEQ multiplex PCR, lists solely in-frame clones and lacks some. The sample holds 56,000 or so clones, around 85% seen once. Material: peripheral blood, obtained from a patient treated with radiotherapy plus ipilimumab. This clonotype originated in a human donor with non-small cell lung cancer who had a partial response to radiotherapy plus ipilimumab. The chain employs TRBV29-1 and TRBJ2-5; D possibly corresponds to TRBD2 (5 bases). DNA of the CDR3: TGCAGCGTTGACGGACGGGATACGATGACCCAGTACTTC. This gives the protein CSVDGRDTMTQYF.